The present T cell receptor (beta chain) was sequenced within a study of T cells after yellow fever vaccination. This clonotype was observed a few times. Per germline, CDR1 KGHDR and CDR2 SFDVKD. The CDR3 is 13 residues long. V lost 7 bases to trimming and J lost 3 bases, with 11 bases between them. TCRdb recomputed calls from the 5' RACE reads with MiXCR, one row per CDR3 protein. The table includes some 550,000 distinct CDR3 sequences, approximately 21% detected once. The sequenced sample was PBMCs, obtained 15 days after the yellow fever booster vaccination. The chain employs TRBV24-1 and TRBJ2-5; no definite D call. The sequence derives from a man younger than 45 who received the YFV17D yellow fever vaccine. The CDR3 region is CATSRPLEETQYF. The CDR3 region has the DNA TGTGCCACCAGCCGGCCGTTAGAAGAGACCCAGTACTTC.